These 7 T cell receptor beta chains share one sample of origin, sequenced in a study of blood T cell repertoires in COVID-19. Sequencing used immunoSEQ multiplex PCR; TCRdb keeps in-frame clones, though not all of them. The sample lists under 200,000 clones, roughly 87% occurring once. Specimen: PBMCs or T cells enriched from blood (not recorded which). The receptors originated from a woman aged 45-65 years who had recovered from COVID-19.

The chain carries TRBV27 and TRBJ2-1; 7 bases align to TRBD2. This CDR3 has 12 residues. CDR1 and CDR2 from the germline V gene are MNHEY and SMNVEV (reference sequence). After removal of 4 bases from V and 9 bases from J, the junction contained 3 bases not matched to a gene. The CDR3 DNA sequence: TGTGCCAGCAGTTCAACGGGGGGTGAGCAGTTCTTC. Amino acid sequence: CASSSTGGEQFF.

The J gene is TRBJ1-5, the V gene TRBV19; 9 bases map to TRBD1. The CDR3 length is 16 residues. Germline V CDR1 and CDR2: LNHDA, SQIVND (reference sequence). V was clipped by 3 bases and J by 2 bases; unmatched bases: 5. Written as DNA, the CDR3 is TGTGCCAGTAGTATGCGCCGGGACAGGGGCAATCAGCCCCAGCATTTT. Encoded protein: CASSMRRDRGNQPQHF.

In nucleotides, the CDR3 is TGTGCCAGCAGCCGAAGCTTTGCAGATACGCAGTATTTT. Protein sequence: CASSRSFADTQYF. The chain has TRBV7-9 and TRBJ2-3; D is unclear. The germline V and J ends were trimmed by 5 bases and 4 bases, with 10 bases remaining between them. CDR1 is SEHNR, CDR2 FQNEAQ, per germline (reference sequence). CDR3 length: 13 amino acids. The full variable domain, its missing parts supplied by reference TRBV7-9 and TRBJ2-3, is DTGVSQNPRHKITKRGQNVTFRCDPISEHNRLYWYRQTLGQGPEFLTYFQNEAQLEKSRLLSDRFSAERPKGSFSTLEIQRTEQGDSAMYLCASSRSFADTQYFGPGTRLTVL.

The CDR3 loop reads CASSPRVAQANTGELFF. As DNA, the CDR3 is TGTGCCAGCTCACCAAGAGTAGCGCAGGCGAACACCGGGGAGCTGTTTTTT. The chain links TRBV18 to TRBJ2-2, with D possibly matching TRBD2 (5 bases). The CDR3 is 17 residues long. Germline V gives CDR1 KGHSH, CDR2 LQKENI. V was trimmed by 2 bases and J by 0 bases, leaving 13 bases between them.

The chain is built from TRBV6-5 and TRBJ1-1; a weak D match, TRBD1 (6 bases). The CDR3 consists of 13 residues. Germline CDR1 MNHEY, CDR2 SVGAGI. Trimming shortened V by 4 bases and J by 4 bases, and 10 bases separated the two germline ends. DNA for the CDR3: TGTGCCAGCAGTTCCAGGGGAACCACTGAAGCTTTCTTT. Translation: CASSSRGTTEAFF.

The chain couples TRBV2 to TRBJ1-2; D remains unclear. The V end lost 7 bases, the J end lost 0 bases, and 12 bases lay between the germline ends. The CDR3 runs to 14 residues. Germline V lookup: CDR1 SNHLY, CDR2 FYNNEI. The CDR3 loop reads CASTRQLANYGYTF. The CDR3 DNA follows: TGTGCCAGCACCCGCCAATTAGCTAACTATGGCTACACCTTC.

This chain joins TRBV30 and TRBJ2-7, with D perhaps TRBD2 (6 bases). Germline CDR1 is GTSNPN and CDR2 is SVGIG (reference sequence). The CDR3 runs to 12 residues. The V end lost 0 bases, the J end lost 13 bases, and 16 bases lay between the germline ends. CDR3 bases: TGTGCCTGGAGTGTAACCCCCCGGGGACTTTACTTC. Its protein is CAWSVTPRGLYF.